This T cell receptor beta chain appears in the sequencing data of a study of blood T cell repertoires in COVID-19. Study in general: Samples of COVID-19 (acute and convalescent) were obtained from the United States, Italy and Spain. T cells, B-cell-depleted T cells, or PBMCs provided the cDNA or gDNA that served as material.

From germline, CDR1 is LGHDT and CDR2 YNNKEL (reference sequence). CDR3 length: 13 amino acids. V lost 4 bases, J lost 3 bases, and 6 bases lay in between. This clone was detected only a few times. How the authors handled the data: It was from reference gene primer amplification that nucleated cell counts were estimated. Libraries were prepared by immunoSEQ multiplex PCR; TCRdb keeps only in-frame clonotypes and omits some of them. Clone size and V and J calls were adopted from that table, with D and trimming inferred from the DNA. The data hold 200,000 to 300,000 clones, with 86% observed a single time.

The chain uses TRBV3-1 (or the pseudogene TRBV3-2) and TRBJ1-4; D call uncertain. This receptor was identified in a man under 40 with active or convalescent COVID-19. Sequences were obtained from peripheral blood. The CDR3 sequence: CASSRASNEKLFF. The CDR3 bases are TGTGCCAGCAGCCGGGCCTCTAATGAAAAACTGTTTTTT.